This entry concerns a single T cell receptor (beta chain). This specimen comes from a study of OX40 agonist ivuxolimab in advanced cancers. Clones were sequenced by immunoSEQ multiplex PCR, and TCRdb holds only the in-frame ones, with some missing. The table includes about 36,000 clones, roughly 72% detected once. V was pared by 3 bases and J by 0 bases, with 11 bases between. In germline, CDR1 is MGHDK, CDR2 SYGVNS. The CDR3 loop spans 15 amino acids. This sequence joins TRBV25-1 and TRBJ1-2, with D perhaps matching TRBD1 (6 bases). The material sequenced was CD4+ or CD8+ T cells sorted from blood, taken in a trial of the OX40 agonist ivuxolimab. This TCR derives from an adult with an advanced solid tumor such as melanoma, head and neck, liver or kidney cancer. CDR3 sequence: CASSDDRNPNYGYTF. As DNA, the CDR3 is TGTGCCAGCAGTGACGACAGGAATCCTAACTATGGCTACACCTTC.